This is a list of T cell receptor beta chains from one sample in a study of blood T cells in healthy people across ages. MiXCR was run by TCRdb on the 5' RACE reads, yielding one entry per CDR3 protein. The data show about 1,500,000 distinct CDR3 sequences, under 30% seen once. The sample was blood. The source of these receptors is a woman aged 25 to 39 in good health. CDR3s include the opening cysteine and the closing phenylalanine or tryptophan. Each record gives: clone size, D gene, V gene, J gene, CDR3 DNA, CDR3 protein. A D gene is named only where the DNA matches it firmly. A row's size may be missing; if present it is once, few, many or a size class.

-	TRBD1	TRBV18	TRBJ1-2	TGTGCCAGCTCTCCCGAGCCCGGGACAGGGAAGAACGGCTACACCTTC	CASSPEPGTGKNGYTF
-	-	TRBV4-2	TRBJ2-3	TGTGCCAGCAGTGGCGGGGGCCCTAGCACAGATACGCAGTATTTT	CASSGGGPSTDTQYF
many	TRBD2	TRBV20-1	TRBJ2-5	TGCAGTGCTAGCCAGCGGGGGGGCTCAGAGACCCAGTACTTC	CSASQRGGSETQYF
few	-	TRBV12-3/TRBV12-4	TRBJ1-4	TGTGCCAGCAGTAACTTGGCCGACAGTGTCGGTGAAAAACTGTTTTTT	CASSNLADSVGEKLFF
-	-	TRBV14	TRBJ2-3	TGTGCCAGCAGCCAAGAGAGGAGGTTCGCAGATACGCAGTATTTT	CASSQERRFADTQYF
few	-	TRBV20-1	TRBJ2-7	TGCAGTGCTAGAGGACCCGACAGGCTTAGCTCCTACGAGCAGTACTTC	CSARGPDRLSSYEQYF
-	TRBD2	TRBV10-3	TRBJ2-3	TGTGCCACATACTCTTCTAGCGGTAGCACAGATACGCAGTATTTT	CATYSSSGSTDTQYF
-	-	TRBV7-9	TRBJ1-2	TGTGCCGGCAGCTTATTGGATGGCTACACCTTC	CAGSLLDGYTF
-	-	TRBV20-1	TRBJ2-2	TGCAGTGCTAGTAAGGGCACCGGGGAGCTGTTTTTT	CSASKGTGELFF
-	-	TRBV7-9	TRBJ2-5	TGTGCCGGCAGCTTGCCTTGGGGCCGGGAGACCCAGTACTTC	CAGSLPWGRETQYF
-	TRBD1	TRBV12-5	TRBJ2-1	TGTGCTAGTGGCAAGTTGATACCGGGACAGGACTCCTACAATGGGCAGTTCTTC	CASGKLIPGQDSYNGQFF
many	-	TRBV4-3	TRBJ1-2	TGCGCCAGCCAAGATCGGGGTTATGGCTACACCTTC	CASQDRGYGYTF
-	TRBD2	TRBV7-2	TRBJ2-4	TGTGCCAGCAGCTTGCCCTGCCTTAGCGGGAGAGGAGGCAAAACTCGGGACTTC	CASSLPCLSGRGGKTRDF
-	TRBD2	TRBV7-9	TRBJ2-5	TGTGCCAGCAGCTTAGATACTAGCGGGAATCTGGAGACCCAGTACTTC	CASSLDTSGNLETQYF
-	TRBD2	TRBV6-5	TRBJ2-7	TGTGCCAGCAGCGACTCAGCGGGACGTCTATTGAATGAGCAGTACTTC	CASSDSAGRLLNEQYF
-	-	TRBV6-6	TRBJ2-7	TGTGCCAGCAGTTACGCCGCGTCCGAGCAGTACTTC	CASSYAASEQYF
few	TRBD2	TRBV29-1	TRBJ2-1	TGCAGCGTTGATTCCGCGGGGGGTGCCAATGAGCAGTTCTTC	CSVDSAGGANEQFF
-	TRBD2	TRBV28	TRBJ2-7	TGTGCCAGCAGTTTGCGGGGGACTAGCGGGCGGTCCTACGAGCAGTACTTC	CASSLRGTSGRSYEQYF
-	TRBD1	TRBV7-2	TRBJ2-5	TGTGCCAGCAGCCCGAGGGGGGGGACAGGGGGTGAGACCCAGTACTTC	CASSPRGGTGGETQYF
-	TRBD2	TRBV11-2	TRBJ2-5	TGTGCCAGCAATCAGCGGGGGGATGTGGAGACCCAGTACTTC	CASNQRGDVETQYF
-	-	TRBV9	TRBJ1-1	TGTGCCAGCAGCACAACTCCAGGGGAAACTGAAGCTTTCTTT	CASSTTPGETEAFF
many	-	TRBV6-6	TRBJ2-1	TGTGCCAGCTCAGCAGCCTACAATGAGCAGTTCTTC	CASSAAYNEQFF
few	-	TRBV20-1	TRBJ2-1	TGCAGTGCGTCCCTACCGAGCTCCTACGATGAGCAGTTCTTC	CSASLPSSYDEQFF
-	-	TRBV5-1	TRBJ2-5	TGCGCCAGCAACTTGTTGGAGAGTAAGACCCAGTACTTC	CASNLLESKTQYF
-	TRBD2	TRBV7-9	TRBJ2-1	TGTGCCAGCACTACACGGACTGGGCTTAGCGGGGGGGCTAAGAATGAGCAGTTCTTC	CASTTRTGLSGGAKNEQFF
few	-	TRBV12-3/TRBV12-4	TRBJ2-3	TGTGCCAGCAGTTTGAAAGAAGGGGCAGATGCGCAGTATTTT	CASSLKEGADAQYF
-	-	TRBV12-3/TRBV12-4	TRBJ1-5	TGTGCCAGCAGTTTGGGGACCCATTTCCCCCAGCATTTT	CASSLGTHFPQHF
many	TRBD1	TRBV4-3	TRBJ2-7	TGCGCCAGCAGCCACTACAGGGGCCTCTACGAGCAGTACTTC	CASSHYRGLYEQYF
-	-	TRBV5-1	TRBJ2-7	TGCACCAGCAGCCCGACCTCAGGACTTGCCTACGAGCAGTACTTC	CTSSPTSGLAYEQYF
-	-	TRBV12-3/TRBV12-4	TRBJ1-5	TGTGCCACCAGTTTTAACCCGCAGCCATACAGCAATCAGCCCCAGCATTTT	CATSFNPQPYSNQPQHF
few	TRBD2	TRBV2	TRBJ2-1	TGTGCCAGCAAGGGACTAGCGGGAGTCCTTTCGTCCAATGAGCAGTTCTTC	CASKGLAGVLSSNEQFF
few	TRBD2	TRBV18	TRBJ2-7	TGTGCCAGCTCACCACCGACTAGCGGGGGGCCCTCCTACGAGCAGTACTTC	CASSPPTSGGPSYEQYF
-	TRBD2	TRBV18	TRBJ2-1	TGTGCCAGCTTTCCGGGACTAGCGGGAGGAGGCGAGCAGTTCTTC	CASFPGLAGGGEQFF
few	-	TRBV5-5	TRBJ2-5	TGTGCCAGCAGCTCTCTGATCCGGGAGACCCAGTACTTC	CASSSLIRETQYF